Reported below is one T cell receptor (beta chain). Its matching antigen is unknown. These data come from a study of cytomegalovirus exposure and HLA in healthy donors. The PCR employed 60 Vbeta primers together with 13 Jbeta primers. Profiled with immunoSEQ multiplex PCR; TCRdb holds only in-frame clones, not every one. Here the sample spans 170,000 or so clones, around four fifths being singletons. Study-wide findings and caveats: Listed as cytomegalovirus-associated were more than 150 TCR beta chains. In a later analysis, specific HLA alleles were associated with 15,000 to 20,000 TCR beta sequences at a 0.05 false discovery rate.

The junction had 9 bases not matched to a gene; V was cut back by 4 bases and J by 2 bases. CDR3 size: 16 residues. CDR1 SGHDN and CDR2 FVKESK come from the germline V gene. The receptor was derived from a girl aged 10 to 17 in good health and CMV-seropositive. The chain carries TRBV14 and TRBJ2-7; 9 bases fit TRBD1. The sample consisted of PBMCs. The CDR3 loop reads CASSRHRDREPYEQYF. CDR3 coding DNA: TGTGCCAGCAGCCGACACCGGGACAGGGAGCCCTACGAGCAGTACTTC.